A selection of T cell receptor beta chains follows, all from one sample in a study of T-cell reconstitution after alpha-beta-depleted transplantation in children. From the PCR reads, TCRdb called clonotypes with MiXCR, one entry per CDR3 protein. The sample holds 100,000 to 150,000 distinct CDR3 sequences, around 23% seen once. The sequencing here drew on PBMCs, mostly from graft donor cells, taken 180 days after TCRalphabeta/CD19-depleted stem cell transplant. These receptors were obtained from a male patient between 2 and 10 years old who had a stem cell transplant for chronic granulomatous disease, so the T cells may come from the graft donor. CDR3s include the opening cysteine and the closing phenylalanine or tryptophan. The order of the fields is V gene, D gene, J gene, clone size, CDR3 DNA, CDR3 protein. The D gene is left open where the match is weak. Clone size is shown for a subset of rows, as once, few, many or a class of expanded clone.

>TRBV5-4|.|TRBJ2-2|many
TGTGCCAGCAGCTTGGATAGGGACGGACCGAACACCGGGGAGCTGTTTTTT
CASSLDRDGPNTGELFF
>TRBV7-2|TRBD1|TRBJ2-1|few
TGTGCCAGCAGCCTAGGACAGGGGGGCTATGAGCAGTTCTTC
CASSLGQGGYEQFF
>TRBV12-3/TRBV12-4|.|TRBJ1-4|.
TGTGCCAGCAGTCTTCAAGGACAACCCTTAAGTGAAAAACTGTTTTTT
CASSLQGQPLSEKLFF
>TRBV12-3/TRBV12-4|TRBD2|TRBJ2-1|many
TGTGCCAGCAGTGGGACTAGCGATAATGAGCAGTTCTTC
CASSGTSDNEQFF
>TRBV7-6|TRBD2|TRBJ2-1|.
TGTGCCAGCAGCTCTCTAGCGGGCTCCTACAATGAGCAGTTCTTC
CASSSLAGSYNEQFF
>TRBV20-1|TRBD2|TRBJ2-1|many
TGCAGTGCTAGAGTAAACGGGAGGAATGAGCAGTTCTTC
CSARVNGRNEQFF
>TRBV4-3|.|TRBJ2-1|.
TGCGCCAGCAGCCTATACAAAACAAAACACTACAAGGCCAATCGCAATGAGCAGTTCTTC
CASSLYKTKHYKANRNEQFF
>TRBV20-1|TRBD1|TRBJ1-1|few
TGCAGTGCTAGAGTAGGGACAGGGATAGAAGCTTTCTTT
CSARVGTGIEAFF
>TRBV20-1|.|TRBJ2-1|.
TGCAGTGCTACCGGCCGATACTCAGCCTACAATGAGCAGTTCTTC
CSATGRYSAYNEQFF
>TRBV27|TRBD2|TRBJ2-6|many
TGTGCCAGCAGGCTTCGTGGGGGGGACAACGTCCTGACTTTC
CASRLRGGDNVLTF
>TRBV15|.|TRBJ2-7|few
TGTGCCACCAGCAGAGGAATCGGGAACTCCTACGAGCAGTACTTC
CATSRGIGNSYEQYF
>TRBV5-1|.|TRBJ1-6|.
TGCGCCAGCAGCAGGGTTGGGGAACGTTCACCCCTCCACTTT
CASSRVGERSPLHF
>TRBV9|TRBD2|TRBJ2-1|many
TGTGCCAGCAGCGCAGGACTAGCGGGAGATGGAGCCTACAATGAGCAGTTCTTC
CASSAGLAGDGAYNEQFF
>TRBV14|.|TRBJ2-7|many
TGTGCCAGCAGCCAAGAGGGGTGGAACGAGCAGTACTTC
CASSQEGWNEQYF
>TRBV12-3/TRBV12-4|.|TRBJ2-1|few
TGTGCCAGCAGCCCCTCAGACAGGTTGAGATACAATGAGCAGTTCTTC
CASSPSDRLRYNEQFF
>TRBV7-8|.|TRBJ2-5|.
TGTGCCAGCAGCTTAGTAACGTCTCGGGCGCTCCAAGAGACCCAGTACTTC
CASSLVTSRALQETQYF
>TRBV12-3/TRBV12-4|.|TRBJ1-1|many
TGTGCCAGCAGTCAACAGGGACTAGGCACTGAAGCTTTCTTT
CASSQQGLGTEAFF
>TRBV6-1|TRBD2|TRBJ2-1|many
TGTGCCACGCTAAGCGGGAGTTCCTACAATGAGCAGTTCTTC
CATLSGSSYNEQFF
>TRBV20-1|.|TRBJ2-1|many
TGCAGTGCTAGACAGATCCGTGGGTTAAATGAGCAGTTCTTC
CSARQIRGLNEQFF
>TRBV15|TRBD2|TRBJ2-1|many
TGTGCCACCAGCAAAGCGGGAGGGCCTAACAATGAGCAGTTCTTC
CATSKAGGPNNEQFF
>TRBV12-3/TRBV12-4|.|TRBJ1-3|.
TGTGCCAGCAGGGGGACGGAGAAGTCTGGAAACACCATATATTTT
CASRGTEKSGNTIYF
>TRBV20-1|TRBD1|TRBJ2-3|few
TGCAGTGCTAGCGACAGGACAGGGGCAGATACGCAGTATTTT
CSASDRTGADTQYF
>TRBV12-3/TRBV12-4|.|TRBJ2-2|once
TGTGCCAGCAGTTTGAGCGTGACCGGGGAGCTGTTTTTT
CASSLSVTGELFF
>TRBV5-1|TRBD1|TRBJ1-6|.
TGCGCCAGCAGCATCGGGACAGCAGTTAATTCACCCCTCCACTTT
CASSIGTAVNSPLHF
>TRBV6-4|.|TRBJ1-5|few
TGTGCCAGCAGTCCCCAGGGTGGCAATCAGCCCCAGCATTTT
CASSPQGGNQPQHF
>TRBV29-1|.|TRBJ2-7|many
TGCAGCGTTCTCGGGAGATCCTACGAGCAGTACTTC
CSVLGRSYEQYF
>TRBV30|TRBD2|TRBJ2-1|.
TGTGCCGCGGGGGGTAGCGGGAGCCCTAATGAGCAGTTCTTC
CAAGGSGSPNEQFF
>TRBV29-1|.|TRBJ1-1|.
TGCAGCGTTCGCTATGACACTGAAGCTTTCTTT
CSVRYDTEAFF
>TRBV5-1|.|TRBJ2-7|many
TGCGCCAGCAGCTTTCTGGCTAGTGCTACCTACGAGCAGTACTTC
CASSFLASATYEQYF
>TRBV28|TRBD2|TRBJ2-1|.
TGTGCCAGCTCTAGGCTTGGCGGGAGCTCCTACAATGAGCAGTTCTTC
CASSRLGGSSYNEQFF
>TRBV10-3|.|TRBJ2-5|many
TGTGCCATCAGTGAGGTGGCAGGGCCCCTTCAAGAGACCCAGTACTTC
CAISEVAGPLQETQYF
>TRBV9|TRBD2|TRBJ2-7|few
TGTGCCAGCCAGACTAGCGGGGGAAACTACGAGCAGTACTTC
CASQTSGGNYEQYF
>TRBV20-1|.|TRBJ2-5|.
TGCAGTGCAGTGCAGGGGTCGGCCCAAGAGACCCAGTACTTC
CSAVQGSAQETQYF
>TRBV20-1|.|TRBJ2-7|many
TGCAGTGCTAGAGCGGGTGGGACAATTAAGCAGTACTTC
CSARAGGTIKQYF
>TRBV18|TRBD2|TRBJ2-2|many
TGTGCCAGCTCACGAAACGGAGCGGGAGGGCGTTCCGGGGAGCTGTTTTTT
CASSRNGAGGRSGELFF
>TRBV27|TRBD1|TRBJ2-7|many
TGTGCCAGCAGAGCGCGAGGGACAGGGACCTACGAGCAGTACTTC
CASRARGTGTYEQYF
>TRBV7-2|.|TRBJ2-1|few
TGTGCCAGCAGCGCGACGTTGGACTCCTACAATGAGCAGTTCTTC
CASSATLDSYNEQFF
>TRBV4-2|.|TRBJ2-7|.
TGTGCCAGCAGCCAACCCACAGGGTACGAGCAGTACTTC
CASSQPTGYEQYF
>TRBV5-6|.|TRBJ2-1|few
TGTGCCAGCAGCCGAGGGGCCTACAATGAGCAGTTCTTC
CASSRGAYNEQFF
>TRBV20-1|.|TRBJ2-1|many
TGCAGTGTCCCGGACTGGGACAATGAGCAGTTCTTC
CSVPDWDNEQFF
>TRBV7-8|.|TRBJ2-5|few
TGTGCCAGCAGCCATCACAGGGCTGAGGAGACCCAGTACTTC
CASSHHRAEETQYF
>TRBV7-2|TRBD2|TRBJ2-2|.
TGTGCCAGCAGCGCCTCCGGGACTACCTTTCAGGGCGGGGAGCTGTTTTTT
CASSASGTTFQGGELFF
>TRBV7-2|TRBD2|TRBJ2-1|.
TGTGCCAGCAACATAATACGGGAGGTGGTAGGCAATGAGCAGTTCTTC
CASNIIREVVGNEQFF
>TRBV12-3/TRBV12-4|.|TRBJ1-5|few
TGTGCCAGCAGTTTGGACTATCAGCCCCAGCATTTT
CASSLDYQPQHF
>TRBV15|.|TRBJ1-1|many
TGTGCCACCAGCAGTGAAACGGACGAGGCTTTCTTT
CATSSETDEAFF
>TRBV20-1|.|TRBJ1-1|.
TGCAGTGCTAGAGATTACAGGGAAACTGAAGCTTTCTTT
CSARDYRETEAFF
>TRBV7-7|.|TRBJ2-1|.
TGTGCCAGCAGCTTAGAACAGGGCGCTCTTTATGAGCAGTTCTTC
CASSLEQGALYEQFF
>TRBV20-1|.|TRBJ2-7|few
TGCAGTGCCCCGAACCCTCGGGAGACCCCAAACGAGCAGTACTTC
CSAPNPRETPNEQYF
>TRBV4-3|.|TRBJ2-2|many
TGCGCCAGCAGCCAAGAAAACGGGGAGCTGTTTTTT
CASSQENGELFF
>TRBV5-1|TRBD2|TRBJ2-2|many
TGCGCCAGCAGCTCCACCGGGACTAGCTTTTACACCGGGGAGCTGTTTTTT
CASSSTGTSFYTGELFF
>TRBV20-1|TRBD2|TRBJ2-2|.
TGCAGTGCTAGAGATAATCCTAGCGGGGGTGTCGGGGAGCTGTTTTTT
CSARDNPSGGVGELFF